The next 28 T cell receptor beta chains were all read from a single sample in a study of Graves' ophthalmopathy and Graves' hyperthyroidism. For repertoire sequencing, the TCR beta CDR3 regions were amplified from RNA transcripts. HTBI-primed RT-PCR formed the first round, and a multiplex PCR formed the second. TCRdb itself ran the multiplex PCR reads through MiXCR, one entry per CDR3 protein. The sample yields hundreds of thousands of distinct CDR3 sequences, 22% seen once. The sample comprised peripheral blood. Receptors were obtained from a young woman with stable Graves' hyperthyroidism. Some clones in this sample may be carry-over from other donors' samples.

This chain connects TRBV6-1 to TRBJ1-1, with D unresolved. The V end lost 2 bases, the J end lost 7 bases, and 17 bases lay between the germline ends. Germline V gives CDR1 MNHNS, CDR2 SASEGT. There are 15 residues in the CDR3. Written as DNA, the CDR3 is TGTGCCAGCAGTGAACATGTGGGCAGGTGGGGTGAAGCTTTCTTT. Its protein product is CASSEHVGRWGEAFF.

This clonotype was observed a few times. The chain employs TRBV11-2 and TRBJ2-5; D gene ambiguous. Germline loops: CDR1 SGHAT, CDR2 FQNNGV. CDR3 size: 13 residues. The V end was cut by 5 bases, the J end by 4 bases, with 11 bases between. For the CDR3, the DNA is TGTGCCAGCAGCGCCTCCAGCCCAGAGACCCAGTACTTC. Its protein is CASSASSPETQYF. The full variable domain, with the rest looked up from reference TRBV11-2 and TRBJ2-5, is EAGVAQSPRYKIIEKRQSVAFWCNPISGHATLYWYQQILGQGPKLLIQFQNNGVVDDSQLPKDRFSAERLKGVDSTLKIQPAKLEDSAVYLCASSASSPETQYFGPGTRLLVL.

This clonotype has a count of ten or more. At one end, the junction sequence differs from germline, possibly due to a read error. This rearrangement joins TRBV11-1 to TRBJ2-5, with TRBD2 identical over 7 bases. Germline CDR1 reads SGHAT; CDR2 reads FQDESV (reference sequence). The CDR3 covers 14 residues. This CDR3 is CASSERGRGEAQYF. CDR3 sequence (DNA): TGTGCCAGCAGCGAGCGGGGTAGGGGAGAGGCCCAGTACTTC. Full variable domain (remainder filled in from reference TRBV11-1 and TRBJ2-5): EAEVAQSPRYKITEKSQAVAFWCDPISGHATLYWYRQILGQGPELLVQFQDESVVDDSQLPKDRFSAERLKGVDSTLKIQPAELGDSAMYLCASSERGRGEAQYFGPGTRLLVL.

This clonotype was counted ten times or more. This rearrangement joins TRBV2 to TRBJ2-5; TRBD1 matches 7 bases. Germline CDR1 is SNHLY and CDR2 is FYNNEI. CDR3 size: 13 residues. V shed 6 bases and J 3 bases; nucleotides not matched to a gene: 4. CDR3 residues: CASSGTAEETQYF. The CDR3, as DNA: TGTGCCAGCAGCGGGACAGCAGAAGAGACCCAGTACTTC.

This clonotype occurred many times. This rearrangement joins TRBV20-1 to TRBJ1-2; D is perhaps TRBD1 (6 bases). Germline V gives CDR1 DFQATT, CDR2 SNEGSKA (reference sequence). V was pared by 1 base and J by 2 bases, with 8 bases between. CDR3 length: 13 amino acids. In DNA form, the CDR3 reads TGCAGTGCTAGAGTCAGGGGAAACTATGGCTACACCTTC. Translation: CSARVRGNYGYTF.

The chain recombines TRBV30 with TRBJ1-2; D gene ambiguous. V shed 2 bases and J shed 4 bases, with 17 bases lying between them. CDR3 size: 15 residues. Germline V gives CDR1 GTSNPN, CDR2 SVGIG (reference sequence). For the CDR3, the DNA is TGTGCCTGGAGTCCCAGTAGGGCAGAGATCTATGGCTACACCTTC. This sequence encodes CAWSPSRAEIYGYTF.

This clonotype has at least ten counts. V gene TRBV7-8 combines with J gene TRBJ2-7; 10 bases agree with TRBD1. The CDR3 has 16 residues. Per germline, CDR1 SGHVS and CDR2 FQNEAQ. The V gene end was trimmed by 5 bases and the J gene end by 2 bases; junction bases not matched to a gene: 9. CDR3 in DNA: TGTGCCAGCAGCATCGACAGGGGGCTGGCCCCCTACGAGCAGTACTTC. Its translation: CASSIDRGLAPYEQYF.

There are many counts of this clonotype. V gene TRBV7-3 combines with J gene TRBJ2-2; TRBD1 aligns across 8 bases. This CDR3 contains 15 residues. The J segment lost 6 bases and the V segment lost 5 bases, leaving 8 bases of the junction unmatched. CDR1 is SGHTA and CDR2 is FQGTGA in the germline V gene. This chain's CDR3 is CASSTRTGKPGELFF. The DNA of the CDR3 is TGTGCCAGCAGCACCCGGACAGGGAAACCCGGGGAGCTGTTTTTT. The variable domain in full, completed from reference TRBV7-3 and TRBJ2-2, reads GAGVSQTPSNKVTEKGKYVELRCDPISGHTALYWYRQSLGQGPEFLIYFQGTGAADDSGLPNDRFFAVRPEGSVSTLKIQRTERGDSAVYLCASSTRTGKPGELFFGEGSRLTVL.

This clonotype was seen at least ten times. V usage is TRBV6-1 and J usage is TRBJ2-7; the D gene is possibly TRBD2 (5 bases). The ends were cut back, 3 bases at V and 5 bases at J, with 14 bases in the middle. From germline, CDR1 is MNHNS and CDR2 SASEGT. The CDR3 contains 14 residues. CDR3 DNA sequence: TGTGCCAGCAGTGACACTAGAAGAGGAAACGAGCAGTACTTC. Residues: CASSDTRRGNEQYF.

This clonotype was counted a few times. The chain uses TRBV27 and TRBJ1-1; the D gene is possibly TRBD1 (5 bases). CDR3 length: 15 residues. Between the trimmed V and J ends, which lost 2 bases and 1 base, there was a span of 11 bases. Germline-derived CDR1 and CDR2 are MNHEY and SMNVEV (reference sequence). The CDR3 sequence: CASSLQGITNTEAFF. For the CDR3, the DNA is TGTGCCAGCAGTTTACAGGGAATAACGAACACTGAAGCTTTCTTT.

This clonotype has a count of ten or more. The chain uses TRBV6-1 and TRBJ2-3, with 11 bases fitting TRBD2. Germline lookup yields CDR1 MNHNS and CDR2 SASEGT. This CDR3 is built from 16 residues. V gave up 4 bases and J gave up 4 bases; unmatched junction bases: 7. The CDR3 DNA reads TGTGCCAGCAGTGGCGGGCCTAGCGGGGGGCCAGATACGCAGTATTTT. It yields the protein CASSGGPSGGPDTQYF.

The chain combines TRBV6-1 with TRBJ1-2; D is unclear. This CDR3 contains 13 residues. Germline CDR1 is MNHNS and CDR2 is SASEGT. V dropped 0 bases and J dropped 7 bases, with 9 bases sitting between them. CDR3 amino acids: CASSEAGGFGYTF. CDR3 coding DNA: TGTGCCAGCAGTGAAGCTGGAGGCTTTGGCTACACCTTC.

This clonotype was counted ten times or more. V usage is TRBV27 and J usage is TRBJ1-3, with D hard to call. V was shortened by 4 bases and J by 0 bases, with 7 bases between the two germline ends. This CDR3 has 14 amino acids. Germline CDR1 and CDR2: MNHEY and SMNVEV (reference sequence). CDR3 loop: CASSSWNSGNTIYF. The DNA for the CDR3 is TGTGCCAGCAGTTCATGGAACTCTGGAAACACCATATATTTT.

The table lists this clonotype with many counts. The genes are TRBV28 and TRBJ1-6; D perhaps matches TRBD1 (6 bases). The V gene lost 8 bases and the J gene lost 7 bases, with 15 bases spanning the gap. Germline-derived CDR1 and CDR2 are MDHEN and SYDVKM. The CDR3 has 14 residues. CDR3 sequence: CASHRDTKNSPLHF. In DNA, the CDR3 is TGTGCCAGCCACCGGGACACAAAAAATTCACCCCTCCACTTT.

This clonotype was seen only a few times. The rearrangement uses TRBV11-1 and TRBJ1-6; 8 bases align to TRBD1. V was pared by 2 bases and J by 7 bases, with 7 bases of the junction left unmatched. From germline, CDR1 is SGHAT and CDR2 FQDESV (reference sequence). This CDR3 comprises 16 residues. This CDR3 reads CASSLNDRGQNSPLHF. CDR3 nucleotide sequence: TGTGCCAGCAGCTTAAATGACAGGGGTCAAAATTCACCCCTCCACTTT. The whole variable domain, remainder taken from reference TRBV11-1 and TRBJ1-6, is EAEVAQSPRYKITEKSQAVAFWCDPISGHATLYWYRQILGQGPELLVQFQDESVVDDSQLPKDRFSAERLKGVDSTLKIQPAELGDSAMYLCASSLNDRGQNSPLHFGNGTRLTVT.

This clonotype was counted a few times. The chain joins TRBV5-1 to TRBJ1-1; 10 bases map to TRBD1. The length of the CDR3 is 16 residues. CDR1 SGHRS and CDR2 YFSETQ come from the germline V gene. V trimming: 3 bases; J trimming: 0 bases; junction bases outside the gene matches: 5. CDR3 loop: CASSSRTGGMNTEAFF. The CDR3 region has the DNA TGCGCCAGCAGCTCTCGGACAGGGGGAATGAACACTGAAGCTTTCTTT.

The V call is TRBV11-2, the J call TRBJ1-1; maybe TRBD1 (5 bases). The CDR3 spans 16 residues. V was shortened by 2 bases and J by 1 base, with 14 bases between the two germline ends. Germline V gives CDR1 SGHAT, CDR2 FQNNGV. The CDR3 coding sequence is TGTGCCAGCAGCTTATCAGGGAATTCCCAGAACACTGAAGCTTTCTTT. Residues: CASSLSGNSQNTEAFF.

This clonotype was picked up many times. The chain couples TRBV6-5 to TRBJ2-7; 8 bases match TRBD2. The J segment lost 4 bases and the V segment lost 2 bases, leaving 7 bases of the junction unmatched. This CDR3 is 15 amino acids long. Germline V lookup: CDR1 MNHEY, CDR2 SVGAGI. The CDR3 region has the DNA TGTGCCAGCAGTTACGAGCCTAGCGGGTGGTACGAGCAGTACTTC. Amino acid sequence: CASSYEPSGWYEQYF.

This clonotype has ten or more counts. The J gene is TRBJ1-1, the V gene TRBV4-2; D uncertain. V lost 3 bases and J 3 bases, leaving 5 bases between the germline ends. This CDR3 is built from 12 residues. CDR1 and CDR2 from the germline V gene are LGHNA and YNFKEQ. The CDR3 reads CASSHGDTEAFF. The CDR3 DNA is TGTGCCAGCAGCCACGGGGACACTGAAGCTTTCTTT.

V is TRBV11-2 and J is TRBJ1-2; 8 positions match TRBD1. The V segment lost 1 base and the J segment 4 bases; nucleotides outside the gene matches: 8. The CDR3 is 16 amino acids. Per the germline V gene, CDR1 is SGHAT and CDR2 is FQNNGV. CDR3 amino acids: CASSLGSDRGLYGYTF. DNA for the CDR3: TGTGCCAGCAGCTTAGGTAGTGACAGGGGCCTCTATGGCTACACCTTC.

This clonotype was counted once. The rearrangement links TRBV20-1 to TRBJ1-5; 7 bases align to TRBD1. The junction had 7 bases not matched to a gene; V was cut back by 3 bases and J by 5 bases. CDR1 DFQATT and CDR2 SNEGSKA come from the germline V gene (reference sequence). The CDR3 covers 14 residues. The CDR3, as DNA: TGCAGTGCTAGTCCACGACAGGGCTATCAGCCCCAGCATTTT. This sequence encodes CSASPRQGYQPQHF.

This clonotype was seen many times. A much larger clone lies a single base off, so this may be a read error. Here the CDR3 reads CASKVTGSTNYGYTF. In nucleotides, the CDR3 is TGTGCCAGCAAGGTGACAGGCAGTACTAACTATGGCTACACCTTC. This rearrangement joins TRBV6-1 to TRBJ1-2, with D tentatively TRBD1 (6 bases). In germline, CDR1 is MNHNS, CDR2 SASEGT. Trimming stripped 7 bases from V and 0 bases from J, with 15 bases between. The CDR3 sequence is 15 residues long.

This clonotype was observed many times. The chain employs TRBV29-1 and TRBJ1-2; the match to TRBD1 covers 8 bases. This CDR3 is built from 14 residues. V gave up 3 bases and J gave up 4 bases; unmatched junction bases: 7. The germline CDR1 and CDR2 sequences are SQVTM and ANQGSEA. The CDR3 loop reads CSVDYAGGLYGYTF. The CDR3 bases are TGCAGCGTTGATTATGCAGGGGGCCTCTATGGCTACACCTTC. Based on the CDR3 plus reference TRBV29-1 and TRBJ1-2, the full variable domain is SAVISQKPSRDICQRGTSLTIQCQVDSQVTMMFWYRQQPGQSLTLIATANQGSEATYESGFVIDKFPISRPNLTFSTLTVSNMSPEDSSIYLCSVDYAGGLYGYTFGSGTRLTVV.

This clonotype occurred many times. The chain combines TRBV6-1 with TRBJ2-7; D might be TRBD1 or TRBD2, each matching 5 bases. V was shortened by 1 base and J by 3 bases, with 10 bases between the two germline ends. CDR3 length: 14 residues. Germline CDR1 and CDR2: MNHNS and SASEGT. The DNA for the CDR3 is TGTGCCAGCAGTGAAGTGGGACGAAGCTACGAGCAGTACTTC. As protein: CASSEVGRSYEQYF.

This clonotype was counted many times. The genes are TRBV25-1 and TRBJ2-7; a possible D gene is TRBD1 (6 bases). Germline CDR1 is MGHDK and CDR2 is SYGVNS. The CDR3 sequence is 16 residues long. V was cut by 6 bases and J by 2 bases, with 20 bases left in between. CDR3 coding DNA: TGTGCCAGCAGCCACTACTTCGGGACAAGACCCTACGAGCAGTACTTC. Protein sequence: CASSHYFGTRPYEQYF.

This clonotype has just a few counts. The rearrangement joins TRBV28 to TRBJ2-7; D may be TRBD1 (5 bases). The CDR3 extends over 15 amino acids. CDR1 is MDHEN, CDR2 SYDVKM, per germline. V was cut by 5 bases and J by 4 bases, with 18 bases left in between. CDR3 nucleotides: TGTGCCAGCAGTGGCGCCGGCTCAGGGCCGTACGAGCAGTACTTC. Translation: CASSGAGSGPYEQYF. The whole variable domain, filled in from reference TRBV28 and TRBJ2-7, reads DVKVTQSSRYLVKRTGEKVFLECVQDMDHENMFWYRQDPGLGLRLIYFSYDVKMKEKGDIPEGYSVSREKKERFSLILESASTNQTSMYLCASSGAGSGPYEQYFGPGTRLTVT.

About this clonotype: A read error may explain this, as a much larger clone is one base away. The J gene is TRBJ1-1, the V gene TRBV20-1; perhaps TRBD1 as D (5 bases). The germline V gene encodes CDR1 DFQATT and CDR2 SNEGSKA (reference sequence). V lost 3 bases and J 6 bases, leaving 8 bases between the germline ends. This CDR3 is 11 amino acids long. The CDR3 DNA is TGCAGTGCTAGCAGGGAGTCTGAAGCTTTCTTT. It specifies CSASRESEAFF.

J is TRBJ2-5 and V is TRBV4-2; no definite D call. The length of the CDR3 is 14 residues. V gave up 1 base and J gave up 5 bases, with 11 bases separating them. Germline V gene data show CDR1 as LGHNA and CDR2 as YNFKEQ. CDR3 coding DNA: TGTGCCAGCAGCCAAGGGAACGGGCGGGAGACCCAGTACTTC. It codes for CASSQGNGRETQYF.